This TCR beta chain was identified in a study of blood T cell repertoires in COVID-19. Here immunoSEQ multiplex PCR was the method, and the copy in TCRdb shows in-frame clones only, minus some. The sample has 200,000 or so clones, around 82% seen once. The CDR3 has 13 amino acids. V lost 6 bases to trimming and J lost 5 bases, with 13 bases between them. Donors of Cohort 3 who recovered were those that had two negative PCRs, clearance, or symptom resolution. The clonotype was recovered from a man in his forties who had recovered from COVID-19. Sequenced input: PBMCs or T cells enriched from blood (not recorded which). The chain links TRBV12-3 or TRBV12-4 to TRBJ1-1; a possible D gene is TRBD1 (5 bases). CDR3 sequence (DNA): TGTGCCAGCAGGAAGTGGGGGGAAACTGAAGCTTTCTTT. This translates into CASRKWGETEAFF.